These 28 T cell receptor beta chains were sequenced from one sample in a study of blood T cell repertoires in COVID-19. Data came from immunoSEQ multiplex PCR; TCRdb stores just in-frame clones and leaves some out. This table holds roughly 50,000 clones, 90% found once. The sequenced material came from peripheral blood. The receptors shown here come from a woman in her forties with active COVID-19.

The chain employs TRBV6-2 or TRBV6-3 and TRBJ1-1, with 7 bases matching TRBD1. This CDR3 contains 20 residues. The junction had 24 bases not matched to a gene; V was cut back by 2 bases and J by 6 bases. Germline V CDR1 and CDR2: MNHEY, SVGEGT. The CDR3 nucleotides are TGTGCCAGCAGTTACCCGAAATCCCGGACAGGTGGTCCACGTTCGCCTGAAGCTTTCTTT. It translates to CASSYPKSRTGGPRSPEAFF.

The rearrangement links TRBV2 to TRBJ1-1; 7 bases match TRBD1. The V gene's germline CDR1 is SNHLY and CDR2 FYNNEI. V gave up 7 bases and J gave up 4 bases; unmatched junction bases: 9. The CDR3 is made up of 14 amino acids. The CDR3 region has the DNA TGTGCCAGCATCCCCAAGGGGGCGGGCACTGAAGCTTTCTTT. Residues: CASIPKGAGTEAFF.

Written as DNA, the CDR3 is TGTGCCAGCTCACCAAACCCCGCGAATGAGCAGTTCTTC. It codes for CASSPNPANEQFF. The chain couples TRBV18 to TRBJ2-1, with D hard to call. There are 13 residues in the CDR3. Looked up from germline, CDR1 is KGHSH and CDR2 is LQKENI. V was pared by 2 bases and J by 7 bases, with 9 bases between.

This clone was recorded once. In DNA, the CDR3 is TGTGCCAGCAGCTTAGGACAGGGGTTCGATCAGCCCCAGCATTTT. Its translation: CASSLGQGFDQPQHF. J is TRBJ1-5 and V is TRBV13, with 7 bases matching TRBD1. The germline gives CDR1 PRHDT, CDR2 FYEKMQ (reference sequence). This CDR3 contains 15 residues. Trimming cost V 0 bases and J 5 bases; bases outside gene matches: 4.

This clone was observed a single time. This rearrangement joins TRBV7-8 to TRBJ2-2; TRBD2 matches at 7 bases. The CDR3 totals 14 residues. V lost 6 bases and J lost 4; bases outside the gene matches: 5. Per germline, CDR1 SGHVS and CDR2 FQNEAQ. The CDR3 DNA follows: TGTGCCAGCAGGGGGGGGGACTCCACCGGGGAGCTGTTTTTT. It is translated as CASRGGDSTGELFF.

V usage is TRBV5-4 and J usage is TRBJ2-7; maybe TRBD1 (6 bases). Germline values: CDR1 SGHNT, CDR2 YYREEE (reference sequence). The CDR3 sequence is 13 residues long. V dropped 2 bases and J dropped 2 bases, with 8 bases sitting between them. The chain's CDR3 is CASSLQGTYEQYF. The CDR3 DNA is TGTGCCAGCAGCTTACAGGGAACCTACGAGCAGTACTTC.

Concerning this clone itself: At one end the junction does not follow the germline gene, possibly because of a read error. The rearrangement joins TRBV7-2 to TRBJ2-7; D gene unclear. Germline CDR1 is SGHTA and CDR2 is FQGNSA. This CDR3 region has 12 residues. As DNA, the CDR3 is TGTGCCAGTGGCGGAGCCCGCGTGCGTCTGGTTTTC. Amino acid sequence: CASGGARVRLVF.

V is TRBV6-6 and J is TRBJ2-5; 7 bases are a match to TRBD1. The CDR3 length is 15 residues. Losses at the gene ends were 2 bases for V and 2 bases for J; bases not matched to a gene: 5. CDR1 MNHNY and CDR2 SVGAGI come from the germline V gene (reference sequence). CDR3 loop: CASSYRDRDQETQYF. CDR3 in DNA: TGTGCCAGCAGTTACAGAGACAGGGATCAAGAGACCCAGTACTTC.

The rearrangement joins TRBV6-5 to TRBJ2-2; 7 nucleotides match TRBD1. Per germline, CDR1 MNHEY and CDR2 SVGAGI. This CDR3 region has 15 residues. Losses at the gene ends were 6 bases for V and 5 bases for J; bases not matched to a gene: 9. The CDR3 region is CASSYRQGRTGELFF. The DNA for the CDR3 is TGTGCCAGCAGCTACAGACAGGGTAGGACCGGGGAGCTGTTTTTT.

The chain has TRBV7-2 and TRBJ1-1; TRBD1 matches at 7 bases. The ends lost 5 bases at V and 7 bases at J; junction bases unmatched: 13. This CDR3 region has 15 residues. The germline V gene has CDR1 SGHTA and CDR2 FQGNSA. The CDR3 sequence is CASSQTRDRVLEAFF. CDR3 DNA: TGTGCCAGCAGCCAAACCCGAGACAGGGTCCTTGAAGCTTTCTTT.

V is TRBV5-5 and J is TRBJ2-5; 10 nucleotides line up with TRBD2. The V gene's germline CDR1 is SGHKS and CDR2 YYEKEE (reference sequence). After removal of 5 bases from V and 5 bases from J, the junction contained 9 bases not matched to a gene. This CDR3 has 15 residues. The CDR3 coding sequence is TGTGCCAGCAGTCCGCCGAGCGGGGGGGCGGAGACCCAGTACTTC. It is translated as CASSPPSGGAETQYF. The entire variable domain, with the rest obtained from reference TRBV5-5 and TRBJ2-5, is as follows: DAGVTQSPTHLIKTRGQQVTLRCSPISGHKSVSWYQQVLGQGPQFIFQYYEKEERGRGNFPDRFSARQFPNYSSELNVNALLLGDSALYLCASSPPSGGAETQYFGPGTRLLVL.

J is TRBJ2-2 and V is TRBV4-2; weak D call: TRBD2 (6 bases). CDR1 is LGHNA, CDR2 YNFKEQ, per germline. The CDR3 extends over 18 amino acids. V gave up 0 bases and J gave up 1 base, with 15 bases separating them. Here the CDR3 DNA reads TGTGCCAGCAGCCAAGATTTGGGTGGGGGGAGGAACACCGGGGAGCTGTTTTTT. It translates to CASSQDLGGGRNTGELFF.

The V call is TRBV7-6, the J call TRBJ1-1; 8 bases fit TRBD1. Per the germline V gene, CDR1 is SGHVS and CDR2 is FNYEAQ. Germline trimming cut 5 bases from V and 0 bases from J; bases unmatched to any gene: 5. This CDR3 region has 15 residues. CDR3 sequence reads: CASSVYRGMNTEAFF. The DNA of the CDR3 is TGTGCCAGCAGCGTATACAGGGGGATGAACACTGAAGCTTTCTTT. Together with reference TRBV7-6 and TRBJ1-1, the CDR3 gives the full variable domain: GAGVSQSPRYKVTKRGQDVALRCDPISGHVSLYWYRQALGQGPEFLTYFNYEAQQDKSGLPNDRFSAERPEGSISTLTIQRTEQRDSAMYRCASSVYRGMNTEAFFGQGTRLTVV.

The DNA of the CDR3 is TGTGCCTGGGGGCGGGTCACCGGGAGAGCTTTCTTT. Translated, it gives CAWGRVTGRAFF. The chain links TRBV30 to TRBJ1-1; D uncertain. Trimming left V 5 bases short and J 10 bases short, with 17 bases between. The germline V gene has CDR1 GTSNPN and CDR2 SVGIG (reference sequence). The CDR3 runs to 12 residues.

This chain connects TRBV6-1 to TRBJ1-5; no clear D gene. Trimming took off 1 base at V and 7 bases at J, with 11 bases between the two ends. The germline V gene encodes CDR1 MNHNS and CDR2 SASEGT. The CDR3 length is 14 residues. CDR3 protein: CASSEGANLQPQHF. CDR3 nucleotides: TGTGCCAGCAGTGAAGGGGCAAATTTACAGCCCCAGCATTTT.

The chain combines TRBV7-2 with TRBJ2-5, with a tentative D call TRBD2 (6 bases). The CDR3 loop spans 15 amino acids. Trimming took 3 bases from V and 5 from J, leaving 16 bases between them. Germline V gives CDR1 SGHTA, CDR2 FQGNSA. The CDR3 here is CASSLVAVAEETQYF. In DNA form, the CDR3 reads TGTGCCAGCAGCTTGGTAGCGGTGGCGGAGGAGACCCAGTACTTC.

This clone was found a few times. The chain couples TRBV2 to TRBJ2-7; no clear D gene. Germline CDR1 and CDR2: SNHLY and FYNNEI. V shed 8 bases and J shed 2 bases, with 7 bases lying between them. CDR3 size: 11 residues. CDR3 residues: CASDRAYEQYF. The CDR3 DNA is TGTGCCAGCGACCGGGCCTACGAGCAGTACTTC.

V gene TRBV19 combines with J gene TRBJ1-1, with TRBD1 as a possible D gene (6 bases). CDR3 length: 15 amino acids. The germline V and J ends were trimmed by 5 bases and 1 base, with 14 bases remaining between them. Germline CDR1 reads LNHDA; CDR2 reads SQIVND (reference sequence). The CDR3 is CASSPTGWANTEAFF. CDR3 in DNA: TGTGCCAGTAGTCCAACAGGGTGGGCGAACACTGAAGCTTTCTTT.

In this sample, this clone turned up once. The chain joins TRBV27 to TRBJ2-5, with D possibly TRBD2 on 6 matching bases. CDR1 is MNHEY, CDR2 SMNVEV, per germline (reference sequence). The germline V and J ends were trimmed by 2 bases and 5 bases, with 21 bases remaining between them. The CDR3 totals 17 residues. The CDR3 loop is CASSLNSGSGIRETQYF. CDR3 coding DNA: TGTGCCAGCAGTTTAAATAGCGGTAGCGGTATTCGGGAGACCCAGTACTTC.

The V gene is TRBV9, the J gene TRBJ1-2; D unresolved. The CDR3 covers 14 residues. The germline gives CDR1 SGDLS, CDR2 YYNGEE. Trimming took 0 bases from V and 8 from J, leaving 14 bases between them. This chain's CDR3 is CASSVGMRQGGYTF. In DNA form, the CDR3 reads TGTGCCAGCAGCGTAGGGATGAGACAAGGCGGCTACACCTTC. Filled out from reference TRBV9 and TRBJ1-2, the complete variable domain reads DSGVTQTPKHLITATGQRVTLRCSPRSGDLSVYWYQQSLDQGLQFLIQYYNGEERAKGNILERFSAQQFPDLHSELNLSSLELGDSALYFCASSVGMRQGGYTFGSGTRLTVV.

CDR3 sequence reads: CASSPFGGWADTQYF. CDR3 nucleotides: TGTGCCAGCAGCCCCTTCGGGGGGTGGGCAGATACGCAGTATTTT. This chain joins TRBV7-9 and TRBJ2-3, with 7 bases fitting TRBD2. The CDR3 totals 15 residues. The germline V gene has CDR1 SEHNR and CDR2 FQNEAQ (reference sequence). The V gene end was trimmed by 5 bases and the J gene end by 4 bases; junction bases not matched to a gene: 9. The full variable domain, rest sourced from reference TRBV7-9 and TRBJ2-3, is DTGVSQNPRHKITKRGQNVTFRCDPISEHNRLYWYRQTLGQGPEFLTYFQNEAQLEKSRLLSDRFSAERPKGSFSTLEIQRTEQGDSAMYLCASSPFGGWADTQYFGPGTRLTVL.

This clone appeared a few times. V and J are TRBV2 and TRBJ1-6; TRBD1 matches 7 bases. The CDR3 loop spans 20 amino acids. J gave up 3 bases and V 2 bases, and 16 bases lay outside the gene matches. CDR1 and CDR2 (germline): SNHLY, FYNNEI. The CDR3 reads CASSEIGQGDTLGYNSPLHF. The CDR3 DNA reads as TGTGCCAGCAGTGAAATAGGGCAGGGGGACACTTTGGGCTATAATTCACCCCTCCACTTT. Full variable domain (rest looked up from reference TRBV2 and TRBJ1-6): EPEVTQTPSHQVTQMGQEVILRCVPISNHLYFYWYRQILGQKVEFLVSFYNNEISEKSEIFDDQFSVERPDGSNFTLKIRSTKLEDSAMYFCASSEIGQGDTLGYNSPLHFGNGTRLTVT.

The chain combines TRBV2 with TRBJ2-7; no reliable D call. V lost 0 bases, J lost 3 bases, and 15 bases lay in between. Per germline, CDR1 SNHLY and CDR2 FYNNEI. CDR3 length: 16 residues. CDR3 sequence reads: CASSEAPPARGYEQYF. DNA of the CDR3: TGTGCCAGCAGTGAAGCGCCCCCCGCTAGAGGCTACGAGCAGTACTTC.

The chain uses TRBV5-4 and TRBJ1-1; perhaps TRBD1 as D (5 bases). The CDR3 is made up of 13 amino acids. Germline CDR1 reads SGHNT; CDR2 reads YYREEE (reference sequence). V was pared by 2 bases and J by 1 base, with 6 bases between. In DNA, the CDR3 is TGTGCCAGCAGCTTTGACAGGAACACTGAAGCTTTCTTT. Translated, it gives CASSFDRNTEAFF.

V usage is TRBV19 and J usage is TRBJ2-3; TRBD2 agrees at 7 bases. J lost 6 bases, V lost 5 bases, and 8 bases had no gene match. Germline V lookup: CDR1 LNHDA, CDR2 SQIVND (reference sequence). The CDR3 loop spans 14 amino acids. CDR3 DNA sequence: TGTGCCAGTAGTGAGACTAGCCGGGGTGATACGCAGTATTTT. Translation gives CASSETSRGDTQYF.

The gene calls are TRBV5-4 and TRBJ2-7; 8 positions agree with TRBD2. V was pared by 1 base and J by 6 bases, with 9 bases of the junction left unmatched. Germline-derived CDR1 and CDR2 are SGHNT and YYREEE (reference sequence). The CDR3 is 15 residues long. CDR3 residues: CASSLTGGALGEQYF. In DNA form, the CDR3 reads TGTGCCAGCAGCTTGACGGGGGGGGCCCTTGGCGAGCAGTACTTC.

V usage is TRBV30 and J usage is TRBJ1-2, with D perhaps TRBD1 (5 bases). V lost 5 bases and J lost 2, with 6 bases in between. CDR1 and CDR2 from the germline V gene are GTSNPN and SVGIG (reference sequence). The CDR3 is 11 residues long. The CDR3 reads CAWAGNYGYTF. Written as DNA, the CDR3 is TGTGCCTGGGCAGGGAACTATGGCTACACCTTC. The whole variable domain, remainder taken from reference TRBV30 and TRBJ1-2, is SQTIHQWPATLVQPVGSPLSLECTVEGTSNPNLYWYRQAAGRGLQLLFYSVGIGQISSEVPQNLSASRPQDRQFILSSKKLLLSDSGFYLCAWAGNYGYTFGSGTRLTVV.

The gene calls are TRBV7-9 and TRBJ2-6; TRBD1 matches at 9 bases. Trimming took 5 bases from V and 0 from J; bases not matched to a gene: 8. Per germline, CDR1 SEHNR and CDR2 FQNEAQ (reference sequence). The CDR3 loop spans 18 amino acids. The CDR3: CASSPRDRVGSGANVLTF. The CDR3 DNA sequence: TGTGCCAGCAGCCCCCGGGACAGGGTCGGCTCTGGGGCCAACGTCCTGACTTTC.